This T cell receptor beta chain was observed in a study of blood T cell repertoires in COVID-19. The wider study: Sources were T cells, B-cell-depleted T cells, or PBMCs; the material itself was cDNA or gDNA.

V lost 0 bases, J lost 4 bases, and 9 bases stayed unmatched. Germline V gives CDR1 SGDLS, CDR2 YYNGEE. The CDR3 runs 17 residues. Original data processing: Using reference gene primer amplification, nucleated cell counts were estimated. TCRdb's copy holds only in-frame clones and misses some; the assay was immunoSEQ multiplex PCR. V, J and clone size derive from that table, while D and trimming were established from the DNA sequence. This table has some 140,000 clones, 70% to 85% appearing once. This clone was observed at least ten times. This TCR derives from a woman in her fifties or sixties with acute or convalescent COVID-19. The sequencing sample was made of peripheral blood. The gene calls are TRBV9 and TRBJ2-1; TRBD2 agrees at 8 bases. DNA of the CDR3: TGTGCCAGCAGCGTAGATCCGACCGGGGGGGTATACAATGAGCAGTTCTTC. Protein: CASSVDPTGGVYNEQFF.